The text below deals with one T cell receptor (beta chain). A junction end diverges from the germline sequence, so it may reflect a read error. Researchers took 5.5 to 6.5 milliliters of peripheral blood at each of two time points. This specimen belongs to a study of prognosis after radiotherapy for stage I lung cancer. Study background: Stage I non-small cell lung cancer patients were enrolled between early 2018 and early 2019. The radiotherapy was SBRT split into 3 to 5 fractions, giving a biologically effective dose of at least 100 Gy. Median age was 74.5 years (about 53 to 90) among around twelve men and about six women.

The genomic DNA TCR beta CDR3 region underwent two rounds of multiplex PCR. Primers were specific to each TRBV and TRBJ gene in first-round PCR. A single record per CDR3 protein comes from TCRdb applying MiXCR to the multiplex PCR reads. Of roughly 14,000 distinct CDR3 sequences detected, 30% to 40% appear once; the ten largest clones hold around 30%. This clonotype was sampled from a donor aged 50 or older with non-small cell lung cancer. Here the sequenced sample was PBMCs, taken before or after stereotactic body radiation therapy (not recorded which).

The CDR3 DNA sequence: TGTGCCAGCAGTTCCCTGATTGGGGCTAACTATGCCTACACCTTC. It codes for CASSSLIGANYAYTF. The gene calls are TRBV27 and TRBJ1-2; a weak D match, TRBD1 (5 bases). The CDR3 length is 15 residues. Germline loops: CDR1 MNHEY, CDR2 SMNVEV (reference sequence).